This record looks at one TCR beta chain sequence and its context. The antigen this receptor binds is unknown. No clone much larger than this one lies a single base away; base qualities are absent. The treatment or condition label, read with the paper, signifies: approximately 9-day PBMC culture with coronavirus spike peptide pools or control peptides (ViraFEST assay). The ViraFEST assay was used in the study, in which antigen-specific T cells were expanded with peptide pools and expanded clonotypes were subsequently identified by TCR sequencing. The convalescent patients' positive SARS-CoV-2 PCR tests fell between March and December 2020, which was before the Alpha, Beta and Delta variants emerged in the United States. PBMCs were cultured at around 2 million per well in IMDM supplemented with 5% human AB serum and about 10 IU/ml IL-2, with 9.5 to 10 ug/ml peptide pools added. On days 3 and 7, half of the culture medium was replaced with fresh IL-2-containing medium. CD4+ T cells were isolated after roughly eleven days of culture through negative selection using the EasySep CD4+ T cell isolation kit. Ficoll-Paque Plus gradient centrifugation was used to isolate PBMCs from whole blood, and the isolated PBMCs were then either used fresh or cryopreserved at -140C. Culture conditions were generally each tested in triplicate wells.

The sample belongs to a study of vaccination and CD4 T cells after COVID-19 (dated by TCRdb to 2022 to 2024). Study-level background: Convalescent patients had a positive SARS-CoV-2 result on nasal swab PCR, and of these patients, nine had mild disease and one had severe disease. Six males and four females were included in the convalescent cohort, with two Hispanic individuals, seven Caucasians, two Asians and one multiracial person represented. Participants received two doses of either the Pfizer-BioNTech BNT162b2 vaccine (n=8) or the Moderna mRNA-1273 vaccine (n=2). Post-COVID blood samples were collected from convalescent patients a median of approximately 100 days after diagnosis, with a range of about 30 to 180 days. Post-vaccine blood samples were collected a median of approximately 77 days after the second vaccine dose, ranging from roughly 13 to 241 days. For stimulating the cultures, overlapping spike peptide pools were used, derived from SARS-CoV-2 as well as from the common cold coronaviruses HCoV-NL63, HCoV-OC43 and HCoV-229E. In control cultures, a CEFX viral epitope pool was used as positive control, an HIV-1 Nef peptide pool was used as negative control, or no peptide was added. The spike-specific CD4+ TCR repertoire was compared before and after mRNA vaccination in approximately 9 COVID-19 convalescent patients and several infection-naive healthy vaccine recipients.

The full study reports these points: Relatively few convalescent patients were included in the study, and early timepoints after natural infection were not analyzed. Of the vaccine-specific clones in convalescent patients, 304 of 307, or nearly all, reacted only to SARS-CoV-2 spike and did not cross-react with common cold coronaviruses. The median count of SARS-CoV-2-reactive clonotypes went up from 20 to 25 after infection to a few dozen after vaccination, although the change was not significant. In convalescent patients, a median around 84% of post-vaccine SARS-CoV-2-reactive clones were detected only after vaccination, and vaccine-specific priming was suggested by this finding.

CDR1 and CDR2 were assigned from the germline V gene (reference sequence) as DFQATT and SNEGSKA. V has 1 base trimmed and J has 9 bases trimmed; junction bases matching no gene number 12. Counted from cysteine to phenylalanine, this CDR3 has 16 amino acids. Left in the record is the CDR3 DNA by itself, 48 bases read in frame from the first base. Libraries were constructed by PCR. DNA from cultured CD4+ T cells underwent TCR sequencing with the Oncomine TCR Beta short-read assay at the Johns Hopkins FTIC core. The QIAamp micro DNA kit was used to extract genomic DNA from the cultured CD4+ T cells. Oncomine TCR Beta libraries from cultured CD4+ T cells were pooled using unique dual indexes and sequenced on an Illumina iSeq 100. The paper's processing steps were these. Non-productive sequences were filtered out, and CDR3s that did not start with C, did not end with F or W, or were shorter than 7 amino acids were discarded. The MANAFEST web application identified antigen-specific clonotypes by comparing peptide-stimulated wells against reference wells and other culture wells. To be called positive, a clone needed an FDR below 0.05, an odds ratio above 5, and a productive frequency above 0.1% in at least two of three replicate wells. Cross-reactive clonotypes were defined as significantly expanded in both SARS-CoV-2 spike wells and at least one common cold coronavirus spike condition. Using R version 3.6.1, CDR3 homology was evaluated through Levenshtein distances (stringdist) along with unrooted phylogenetic trees (ape). TCRdb reworked the public reads: Q25 trimming with fastp, MiXCR clone assembly, productive beta chains retained. Rows matching on CDR3 protein sequence are summarized as one entry with the most common DNA and genes. V and J calls and clone size were set by TCRdb, not the authors. Within this sample are roughly 12,000 distinct CDR3 sequences, with 55% to 75% of them counted one time only. The ten largest clonotypes hold about 12% of the sample.

The material sequenced was CD4+ T cells from blood, cultured in vitro. This receptor was identified in a human donor who had recovered from COVID-19. The V gene is TRBV20-1 and the J gene is TRBJ2-1, with 10 bases aligning to TRBD1. At the DNA level, the sequence is TGCAGTGCTAGAGCGGACAGGGGGGCCCATGGCGCTGAGCAGTTCTTC. This yields the protein CSARADRGAHGAEQFF.